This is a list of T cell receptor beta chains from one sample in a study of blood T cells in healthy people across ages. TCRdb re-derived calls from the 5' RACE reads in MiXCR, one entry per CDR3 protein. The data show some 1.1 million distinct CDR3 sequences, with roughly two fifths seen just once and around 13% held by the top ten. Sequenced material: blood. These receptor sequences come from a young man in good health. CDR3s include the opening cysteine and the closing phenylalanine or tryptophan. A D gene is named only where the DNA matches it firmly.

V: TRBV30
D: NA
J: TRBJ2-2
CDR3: CAWRGLNTGELFF

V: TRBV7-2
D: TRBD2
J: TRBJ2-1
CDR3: CASSFGTSLSYNEQFF

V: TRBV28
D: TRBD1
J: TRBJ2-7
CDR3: CASSLSGTGSTEQYF

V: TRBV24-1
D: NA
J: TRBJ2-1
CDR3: CATSDRENNEQFF

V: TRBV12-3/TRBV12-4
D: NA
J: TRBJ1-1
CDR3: CASSSRGSRLTEAFF

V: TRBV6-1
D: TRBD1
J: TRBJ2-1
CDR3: CASNALTPTGFNEQFF

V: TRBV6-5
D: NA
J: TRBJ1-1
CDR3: CASSYEDPESGGHTEAFF

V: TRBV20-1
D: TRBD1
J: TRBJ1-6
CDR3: CSARGQGGRSPLHF

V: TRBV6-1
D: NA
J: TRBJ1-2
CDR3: CASSEGYRDYGYTF

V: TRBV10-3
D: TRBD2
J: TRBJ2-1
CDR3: CAIRAGLAEASNNEQFF

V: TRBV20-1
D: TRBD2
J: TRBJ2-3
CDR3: CSAAQRLSGGQYF

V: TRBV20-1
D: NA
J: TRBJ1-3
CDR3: CSAPFQGLPGNTIYF

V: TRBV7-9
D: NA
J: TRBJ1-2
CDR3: CASSSILVGGGYTF

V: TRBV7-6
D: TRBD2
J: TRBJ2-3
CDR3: CASSYRTSVSTDTQYF

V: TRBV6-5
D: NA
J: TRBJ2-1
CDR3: CASSYELSSDEQFF

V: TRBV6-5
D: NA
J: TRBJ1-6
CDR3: CASRRTELYNSPLHF

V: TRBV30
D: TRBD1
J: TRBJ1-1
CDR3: CASDKGASSTEAFF

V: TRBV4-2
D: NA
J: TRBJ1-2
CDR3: CASSQDVTKALYGYTF

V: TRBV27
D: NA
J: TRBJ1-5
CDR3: CASSLYRGNQPQHF